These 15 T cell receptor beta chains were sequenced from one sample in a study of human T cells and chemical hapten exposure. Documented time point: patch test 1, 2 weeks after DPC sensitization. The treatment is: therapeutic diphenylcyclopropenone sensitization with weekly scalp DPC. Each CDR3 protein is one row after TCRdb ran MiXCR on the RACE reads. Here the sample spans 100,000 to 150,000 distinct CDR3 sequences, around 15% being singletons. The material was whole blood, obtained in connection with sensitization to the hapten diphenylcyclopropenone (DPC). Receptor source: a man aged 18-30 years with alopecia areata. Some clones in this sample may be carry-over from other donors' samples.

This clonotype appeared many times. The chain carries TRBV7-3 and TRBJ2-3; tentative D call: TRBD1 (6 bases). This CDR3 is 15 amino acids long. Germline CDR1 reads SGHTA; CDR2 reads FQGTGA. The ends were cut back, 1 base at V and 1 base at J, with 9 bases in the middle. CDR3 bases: TGTGCCAGCAGCTTAAGCGGACAGCGCACAGATACGCAGTATTTT. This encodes CASSLSGQRTDTQYF.

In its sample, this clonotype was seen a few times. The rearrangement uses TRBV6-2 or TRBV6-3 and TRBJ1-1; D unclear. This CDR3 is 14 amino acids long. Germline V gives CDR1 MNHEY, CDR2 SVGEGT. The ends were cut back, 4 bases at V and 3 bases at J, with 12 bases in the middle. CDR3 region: CASSSTGGYTEAFF. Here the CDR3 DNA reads TGTGCCAGCAGTTCTACCGGCGGATACACTGAAGCTTTCTTT.

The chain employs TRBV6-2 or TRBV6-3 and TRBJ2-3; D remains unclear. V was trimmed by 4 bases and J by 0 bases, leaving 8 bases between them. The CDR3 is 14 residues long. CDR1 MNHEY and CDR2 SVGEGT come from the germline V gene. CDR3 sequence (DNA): TGTGCCAGCAGTTCGCGGAGTAGCACAGATACGCAGTATTTT. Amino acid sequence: CASSSRSSTDTQYF.

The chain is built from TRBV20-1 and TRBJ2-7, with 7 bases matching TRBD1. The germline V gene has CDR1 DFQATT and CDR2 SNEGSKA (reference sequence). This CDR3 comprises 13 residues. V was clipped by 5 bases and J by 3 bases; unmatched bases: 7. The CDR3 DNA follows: TGCAGTGCTCAGCCCGGGACAGACTACGAGCAGTACTTC. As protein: CSAQPGTDYEQYF.

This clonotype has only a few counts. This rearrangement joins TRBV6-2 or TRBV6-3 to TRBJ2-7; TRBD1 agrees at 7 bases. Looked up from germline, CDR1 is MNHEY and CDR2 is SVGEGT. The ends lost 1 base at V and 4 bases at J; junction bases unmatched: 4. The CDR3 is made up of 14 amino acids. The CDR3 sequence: CASSYLGGQYEQYV. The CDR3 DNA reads TGTGCCAGCAGTTACTTAGGGGGACAGTACGAGCAGTACGTC.

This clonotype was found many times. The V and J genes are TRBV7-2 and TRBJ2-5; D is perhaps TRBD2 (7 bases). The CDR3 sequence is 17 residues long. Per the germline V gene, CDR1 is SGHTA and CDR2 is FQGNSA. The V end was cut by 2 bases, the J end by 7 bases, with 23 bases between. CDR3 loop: CASSLIRGGATSGTQYF. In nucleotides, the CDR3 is TGTGCCAGCAGCTTAATTCGTGGGGGGGCCACGTCAGGGACCCAGTACTTC.

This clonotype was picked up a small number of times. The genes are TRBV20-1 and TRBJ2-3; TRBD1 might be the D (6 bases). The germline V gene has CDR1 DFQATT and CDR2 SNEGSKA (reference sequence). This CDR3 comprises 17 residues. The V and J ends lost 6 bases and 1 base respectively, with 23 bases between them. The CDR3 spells CSATGTRARLRTDTQYF. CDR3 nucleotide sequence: TGCAGTGCGACGGGGACAAGGGCCCGATTACGCACAGATACGCAGTATTTT.

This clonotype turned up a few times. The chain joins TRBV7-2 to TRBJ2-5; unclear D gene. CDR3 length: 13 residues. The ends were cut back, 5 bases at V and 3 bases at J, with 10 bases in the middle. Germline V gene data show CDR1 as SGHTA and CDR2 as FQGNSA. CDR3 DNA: TGTGCCAGCAGCAGGGATGCTAAAGAGACCCAGTACTTC. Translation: CASSRDAKETQYF.

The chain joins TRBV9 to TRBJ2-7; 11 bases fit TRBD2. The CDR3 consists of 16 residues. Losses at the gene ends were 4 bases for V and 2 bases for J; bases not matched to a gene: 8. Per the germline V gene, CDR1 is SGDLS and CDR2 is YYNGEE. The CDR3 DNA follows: TGTGCCAGCAGCCACGCTAGCGGGGGGAACACCTACGAGCAGTACTTC. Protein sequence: CASSHASGGNTYEQYF.

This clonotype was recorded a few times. The CDR3 DNA reads TGTGCCAGCAGCCTCCTGACTCAGCCCCAGCATTTT. Its translation: CASSLLTQPQHF. V usage is TRBV6-2 or TRBV6-3 and J usage is TRBJ1-5, with unresolved D. The CDR3 runs to 12 residues. Trimming left V 6 bases short and J 6 bases short, with 9 bases between. Germline V gene data show CDR1 as MNHEY and CDR2 as SVGEGT.

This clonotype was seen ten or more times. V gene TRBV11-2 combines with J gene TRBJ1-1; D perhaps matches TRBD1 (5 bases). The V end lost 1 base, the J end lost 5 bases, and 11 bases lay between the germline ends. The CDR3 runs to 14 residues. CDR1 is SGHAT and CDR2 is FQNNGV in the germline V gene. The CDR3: CASSLVRANTEAFF. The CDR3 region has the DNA TGTGCCAGCAGCTTAGTCAGGGCAAATACTGAAGCTTTCTTT.

In DNA, the CDR3 is TGTGCCAGCAGCGTAGTCGGGACACCCAATGAGCAGTTCTTC. It codes for CASSVVGTPNEQFF. The chain couples TRBV9 to TRBJ2-1; TRBD1 is a possible D gene (6 bases). V was shortened by 0 bases and J by 6 bases, with 10 bases between the two germline ends. Germline lookup yields CDR1 SGDLS and CDR2 YYNGEE. The CDR3 sequence is 14 residues long.

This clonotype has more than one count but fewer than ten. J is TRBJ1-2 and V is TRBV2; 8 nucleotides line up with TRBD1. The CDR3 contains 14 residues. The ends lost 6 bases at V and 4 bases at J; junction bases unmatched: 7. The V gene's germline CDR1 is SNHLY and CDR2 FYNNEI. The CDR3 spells CASRAAGGGYGYTF. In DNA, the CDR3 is TGTGCCAGCAGGGCAGCAGGGGGCGGCTATGGCTACACCTTC.

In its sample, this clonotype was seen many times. CDR3 sequence reads: CASSQGLPTYEQYF. The CDR3 coding sequence is TGCGCCAGCAGCCAAGGACTTCCAACCTACGAGCAGTACTTC. This rearrangement joins TRBV4-1 to TRBJ2-7, with D uncertain. Germline V gene lookup returns CDR1 MGHRA and CDR2 YSYEKL. This CDR3 is built from 14 residues. V was cut by 1 base and J by 2 bases, with 9 bases left in between.

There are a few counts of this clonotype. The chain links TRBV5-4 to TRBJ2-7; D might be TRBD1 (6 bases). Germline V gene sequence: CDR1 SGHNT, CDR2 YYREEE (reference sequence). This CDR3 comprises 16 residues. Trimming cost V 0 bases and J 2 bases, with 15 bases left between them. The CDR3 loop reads CASSLGAGVLTYEQYF. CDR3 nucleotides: TGTGCCAGCAGCTTGGGGGCAGGGGTCCTAACCTACGAGCAGTACTTC.